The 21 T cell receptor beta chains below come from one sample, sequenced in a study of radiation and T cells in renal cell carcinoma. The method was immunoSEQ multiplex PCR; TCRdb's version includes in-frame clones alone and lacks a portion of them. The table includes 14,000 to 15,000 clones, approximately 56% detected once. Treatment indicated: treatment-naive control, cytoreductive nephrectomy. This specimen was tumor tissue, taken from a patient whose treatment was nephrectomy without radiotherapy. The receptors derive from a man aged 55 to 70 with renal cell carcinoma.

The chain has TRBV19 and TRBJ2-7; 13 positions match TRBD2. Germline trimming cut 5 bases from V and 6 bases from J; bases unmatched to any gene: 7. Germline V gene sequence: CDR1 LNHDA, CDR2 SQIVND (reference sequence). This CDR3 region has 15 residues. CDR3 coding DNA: TGTGCCAGTAGTCCCCAAGGACTAGCGGGGGCCGAGCAGTACTTC. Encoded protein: CASSPQGLAGAEQYF.

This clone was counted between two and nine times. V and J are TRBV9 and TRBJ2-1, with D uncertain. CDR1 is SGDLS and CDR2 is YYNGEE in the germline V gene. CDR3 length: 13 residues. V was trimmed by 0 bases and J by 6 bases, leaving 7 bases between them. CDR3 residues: CASSVDVGNEQFF. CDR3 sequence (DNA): TGTGCCAGCAGCGTAGATGTTGGCAATGAGCAGTTCTTC.

The CDR3, as DNA: TGTGCCAGCAGCTTATCACAGGGGAGAGCCAAAAACATTCAGTACTTC. Protein: CASSLSQGRAKNIQYF. The chain combines TRBV7-2 with TRBJ2-4; 7 nucleotides line up with TRBD1. Germline-derived CDR1 and CDR2 are SGHTA and FQGNSA. Trimming took 2 bases from V and 0 from J; bases not matched to a gene: 4. CDR3 length: 16 residues.

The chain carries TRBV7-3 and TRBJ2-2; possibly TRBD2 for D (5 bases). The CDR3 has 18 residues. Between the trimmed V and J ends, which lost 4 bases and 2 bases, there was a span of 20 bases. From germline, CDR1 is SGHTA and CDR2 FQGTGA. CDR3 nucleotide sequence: TGTGCCAGCAGCTCGTTTGTAGGACTTCGCCCAAACACCGGGGAGCTGTTTTTT. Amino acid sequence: CASSSFVGLRPNTGELFF.

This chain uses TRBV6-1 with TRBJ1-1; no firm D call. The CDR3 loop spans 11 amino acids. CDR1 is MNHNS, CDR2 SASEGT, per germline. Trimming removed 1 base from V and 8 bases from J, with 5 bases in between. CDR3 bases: TGTGCCAGCAGTGAAGGAGTCGAAGCTTTCTTT. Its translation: CASSEGVEAFF.

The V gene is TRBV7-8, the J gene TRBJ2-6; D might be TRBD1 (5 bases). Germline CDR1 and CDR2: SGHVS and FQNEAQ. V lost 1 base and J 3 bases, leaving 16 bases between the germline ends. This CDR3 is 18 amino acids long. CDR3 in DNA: TGTGCCAGCAGCTTAGAGGGTAGGGGATTTGGTGGGGCCAACGTCCTGACTTTC. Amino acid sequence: CASSLEGRGFGGANVLTF.

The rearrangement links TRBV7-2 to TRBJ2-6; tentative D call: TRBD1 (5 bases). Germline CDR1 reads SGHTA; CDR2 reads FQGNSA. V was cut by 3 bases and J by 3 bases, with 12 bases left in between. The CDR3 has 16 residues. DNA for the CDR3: TGTGCCAGCAGCTTTGGGGCAACACATGGGGCCAACGTCCTGACTTTC. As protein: CASSFGATHGANVLTF.

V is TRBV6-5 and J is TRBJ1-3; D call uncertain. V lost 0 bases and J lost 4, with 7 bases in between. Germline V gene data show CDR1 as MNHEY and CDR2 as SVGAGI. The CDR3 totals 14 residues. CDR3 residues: CASSYSTRGNTIYF. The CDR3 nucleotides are TGTGCCAGCAGTTACTCGACAAGGGGAAACACCATATATTTT.

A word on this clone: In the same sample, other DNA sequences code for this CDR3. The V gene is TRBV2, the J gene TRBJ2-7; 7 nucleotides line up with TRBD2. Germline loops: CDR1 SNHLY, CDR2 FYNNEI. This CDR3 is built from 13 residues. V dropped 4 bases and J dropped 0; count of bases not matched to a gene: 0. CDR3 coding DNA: TGTGCCAGCAGTGTAGCGGGCTCCTACGAGCAGTACTTC. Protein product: CASSVAGSYEQYF.

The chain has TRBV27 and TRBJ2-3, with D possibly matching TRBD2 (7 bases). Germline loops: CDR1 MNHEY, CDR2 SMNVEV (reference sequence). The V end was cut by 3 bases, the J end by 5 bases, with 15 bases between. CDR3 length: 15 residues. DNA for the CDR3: TGTGCCAGCAGTTTCGGGGGGCAAAGGCAAGATACGCAGTATTTT. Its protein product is CASSFGGQRQDTQYF.

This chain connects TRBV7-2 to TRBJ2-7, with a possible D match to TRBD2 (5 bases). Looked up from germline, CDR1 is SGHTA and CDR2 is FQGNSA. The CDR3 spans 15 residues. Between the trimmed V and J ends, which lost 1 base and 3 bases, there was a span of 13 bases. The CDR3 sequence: CASSLVGLASYEQYF. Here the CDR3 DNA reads TGTGCCAGCAGCTTAGTTGGGTTAGCGAGCTACGAGCAGTACTTC. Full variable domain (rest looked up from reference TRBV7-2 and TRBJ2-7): GAGVSQSPSNKVTEKGKDVELRCDPISGHTALYWYRQSLGQGLEFLIYFQGNSAPDKSGLPSDRFSAERTGGSVSTLTIQRTQQEDSAVYLCASSLVGLASYEQYFGPGTRLTVT.

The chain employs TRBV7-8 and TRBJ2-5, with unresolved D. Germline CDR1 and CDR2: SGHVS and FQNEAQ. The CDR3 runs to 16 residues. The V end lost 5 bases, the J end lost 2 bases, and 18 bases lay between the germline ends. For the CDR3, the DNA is TGTGCCAGCAGCCAGAAGGCCTCCGCAAGTCAAGAGACCCAGTACTTC. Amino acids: CASSQKASASQETQYF. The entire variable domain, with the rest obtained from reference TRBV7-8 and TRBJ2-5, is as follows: GAGVSQSPRYKVAKRGQDVALRCDPISGHVSLFWYQQALGQGPEFLTYFQNEAQLDKSGLPSDRFFAERPEGSVSTLKIQRTQQEDSAVYLCASSQKASASQETQYFGPGTRLLVL.

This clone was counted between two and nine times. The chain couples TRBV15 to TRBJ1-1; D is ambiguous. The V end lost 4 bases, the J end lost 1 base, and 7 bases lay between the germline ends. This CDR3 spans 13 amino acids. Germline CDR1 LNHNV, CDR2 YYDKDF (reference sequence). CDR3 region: CATSTDPNTEAFF. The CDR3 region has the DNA TGTGCCACCAGCACTGACCCGAACACTGAAGCTTTCTTT.

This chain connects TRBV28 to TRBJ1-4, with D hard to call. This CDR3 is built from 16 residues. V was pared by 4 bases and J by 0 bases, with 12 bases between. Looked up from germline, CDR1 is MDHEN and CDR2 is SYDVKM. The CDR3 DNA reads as TGTGCCAGCAGTTCCCCGCATGGGGCAACTAATGAAAAACTGTTTTTT. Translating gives CASSSPHGATNEKLFF.

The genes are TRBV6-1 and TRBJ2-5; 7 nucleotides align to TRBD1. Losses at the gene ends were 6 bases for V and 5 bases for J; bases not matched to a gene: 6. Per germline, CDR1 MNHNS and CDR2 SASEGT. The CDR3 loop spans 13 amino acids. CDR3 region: CASRPGQQETQYF. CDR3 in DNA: TGTGCCAGCAGACCGGGACAGCAGGAGACCCAGTACTTC.

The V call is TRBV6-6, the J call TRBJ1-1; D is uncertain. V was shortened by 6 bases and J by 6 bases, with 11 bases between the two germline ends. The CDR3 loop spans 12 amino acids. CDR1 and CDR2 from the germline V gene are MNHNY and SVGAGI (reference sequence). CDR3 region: CASSQTPPEAFF. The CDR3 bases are TGTGCCAGCAGCCAGACCCCCCCTGAAGCTTTCTTT.

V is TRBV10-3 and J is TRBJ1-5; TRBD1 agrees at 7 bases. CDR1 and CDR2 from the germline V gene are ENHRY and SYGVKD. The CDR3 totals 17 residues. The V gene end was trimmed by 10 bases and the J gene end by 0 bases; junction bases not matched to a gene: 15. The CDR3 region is CATSSKPGQLSNQPQHF. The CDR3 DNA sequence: TGTGCCACCTCTTCTAAACCGGGACAGCTTAGCAATCAGCCCCAGCATTTT.

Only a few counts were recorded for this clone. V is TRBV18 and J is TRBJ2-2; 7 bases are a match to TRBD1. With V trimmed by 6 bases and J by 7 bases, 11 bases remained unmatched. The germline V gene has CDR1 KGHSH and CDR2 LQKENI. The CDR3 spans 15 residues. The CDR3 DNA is TGTGCCAGCTCGCAGCGACAGGGAAGTGGCGGGGAGCTGTTTTTT. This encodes CASSQRQGSGGELFF.

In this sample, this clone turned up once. The CDR3: CASSLNANYGYTF. The DNA of the CDR3 is TGTGCCAGCAGCTTGAACGCAAACTATGGCTACACCTTC. The V call is TRBV5-6, the J call TRBJ1-2; D remains unclear. The CDR3 length is 13 residues. Germline assignment: CDR1 SGHDT and CDR2 YYEEEE. Trimming removed 1 base from V and 2 bases from J, with 6 bases in between.

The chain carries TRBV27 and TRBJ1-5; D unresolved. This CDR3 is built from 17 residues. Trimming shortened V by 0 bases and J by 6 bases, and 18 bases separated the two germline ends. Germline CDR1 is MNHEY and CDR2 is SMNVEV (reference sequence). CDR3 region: CASSLSGQSPSTQPQHF. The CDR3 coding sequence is TGTGCCAGCAGTTTATCTGGGCAGTCCCCTTCGACTCAGCCCCAGCATTTT.

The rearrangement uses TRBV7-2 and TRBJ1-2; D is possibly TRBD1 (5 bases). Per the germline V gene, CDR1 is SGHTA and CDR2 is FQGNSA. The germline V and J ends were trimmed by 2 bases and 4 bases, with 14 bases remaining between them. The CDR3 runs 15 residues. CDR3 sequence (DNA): TGTGCCAGCAGCTTAAGGGAGGGGTCGTTCTATGGCTACACCTTC. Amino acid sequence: CASSLREGSFYGYTF.